Here is one T cell receptor (beta chain) with its context. It lacks a known antigen. Base qualities are not recorded, but no much larger clone differs from it by a single base. These data come from a study (dated by TCRdb to 2016 to 2017). The V end loses 4 bases and the J end loses 2 bases, and a stretch of 11 bases separates them. The germline V gene (reference sequence) provides CDR1 GTSNPN and CDR2 SVGIG. The CDR3 starts with the cysteine, ends with the phenylalanine, and has 14 residues. Only the CDR3 DNA is retained, 42 bases long and in frame from the first base. Library method: RT-PCR. Sequencing was performed on an Illumina MiSeq. TCRdb applied fastp at Q25 and MiXCR to the public reads, then kept only in-frame beta chains. Rows merge per CDR3 protein into single entries with the most common DNA and genes. The sample includes almost 700,000 distinct CDR3 sequences, with 11% to 15% observed a single time. Of the sample, roughly 3.9% falls within the top ten clones.

The rearrangement joined TRBV30 to TRBJ2-2, with a tentative D call of TRBD1 or TRBD2, each matching 5 bases. This TCR was sampled from a female donor in good health, serving as a healthy control. The material sequenced was memory CD4+ T cells from blood. The CDR3 protein sequence reads: CAWNRDLNTGELFF. The DNA sequence is TGTGCCTGGAACCGGGACCTTAACACCGGGGAGCTGTTTTTT. Joined to the reference TRBV30 and TRBJ2-2 proteins, this CDR3 gives the full variable domain: SQTIHQWPATLVQPVGSPLSLECTVEGTSNPNLYWYRQAAGRGLQLLFYSVGIGQISSEVPQNLSASRPQDRQFILSSKKLLLSDSGFYLCAWNRDLNTGELFFGEGSRLTVL.